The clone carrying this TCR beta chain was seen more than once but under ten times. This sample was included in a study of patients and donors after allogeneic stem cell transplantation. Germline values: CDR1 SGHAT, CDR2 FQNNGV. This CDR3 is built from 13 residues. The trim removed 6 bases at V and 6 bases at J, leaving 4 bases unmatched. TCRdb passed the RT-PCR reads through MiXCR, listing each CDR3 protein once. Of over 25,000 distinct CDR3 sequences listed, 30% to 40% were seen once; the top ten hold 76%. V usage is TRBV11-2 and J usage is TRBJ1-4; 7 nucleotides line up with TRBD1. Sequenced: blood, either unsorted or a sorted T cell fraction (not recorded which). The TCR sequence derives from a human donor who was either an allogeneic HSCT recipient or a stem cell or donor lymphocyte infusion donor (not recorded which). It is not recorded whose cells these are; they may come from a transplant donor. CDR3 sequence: CASRAQGYEKLFF. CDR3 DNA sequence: TGTGCCAGCAGGGCACAGGGGTATGAAAAACTGTTTTTT.